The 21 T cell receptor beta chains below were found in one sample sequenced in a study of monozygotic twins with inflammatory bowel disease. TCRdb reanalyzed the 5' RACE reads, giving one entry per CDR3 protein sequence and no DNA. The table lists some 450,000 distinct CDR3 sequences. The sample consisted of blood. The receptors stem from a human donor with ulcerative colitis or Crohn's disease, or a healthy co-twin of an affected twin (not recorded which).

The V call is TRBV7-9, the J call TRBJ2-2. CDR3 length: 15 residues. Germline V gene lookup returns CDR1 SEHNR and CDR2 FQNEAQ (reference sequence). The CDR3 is CASSWIVGNTGELFF.

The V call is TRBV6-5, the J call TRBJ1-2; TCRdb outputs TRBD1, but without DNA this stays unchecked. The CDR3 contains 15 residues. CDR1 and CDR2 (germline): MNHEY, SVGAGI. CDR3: CASSYGGLANYGYTF.

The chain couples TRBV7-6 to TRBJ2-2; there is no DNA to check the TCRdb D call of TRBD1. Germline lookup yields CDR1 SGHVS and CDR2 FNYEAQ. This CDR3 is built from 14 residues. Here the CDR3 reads CASSPLSNTGELFF.

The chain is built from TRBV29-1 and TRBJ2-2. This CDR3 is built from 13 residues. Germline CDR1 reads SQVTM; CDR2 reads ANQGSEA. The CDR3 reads CSVDRANTGELFF.

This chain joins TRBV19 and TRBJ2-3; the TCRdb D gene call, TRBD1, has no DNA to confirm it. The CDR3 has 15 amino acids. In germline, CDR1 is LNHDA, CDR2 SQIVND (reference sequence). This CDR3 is CASRDSRVLTDTQYF.

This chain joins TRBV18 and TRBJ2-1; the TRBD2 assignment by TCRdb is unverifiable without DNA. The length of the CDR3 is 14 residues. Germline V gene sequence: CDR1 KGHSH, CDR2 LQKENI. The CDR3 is CASSPGLEFGEQFF.

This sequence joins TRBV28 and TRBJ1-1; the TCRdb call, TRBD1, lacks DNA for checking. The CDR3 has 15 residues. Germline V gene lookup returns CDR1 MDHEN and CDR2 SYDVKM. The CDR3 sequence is CASSLIRDRPTEAFF.

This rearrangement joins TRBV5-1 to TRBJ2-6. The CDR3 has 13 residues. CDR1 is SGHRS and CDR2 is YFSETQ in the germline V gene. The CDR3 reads CASTTGGANVLTF.

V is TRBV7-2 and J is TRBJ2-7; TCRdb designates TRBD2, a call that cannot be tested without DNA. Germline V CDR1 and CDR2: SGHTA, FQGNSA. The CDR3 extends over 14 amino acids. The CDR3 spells CASSSGLADYEQYF.

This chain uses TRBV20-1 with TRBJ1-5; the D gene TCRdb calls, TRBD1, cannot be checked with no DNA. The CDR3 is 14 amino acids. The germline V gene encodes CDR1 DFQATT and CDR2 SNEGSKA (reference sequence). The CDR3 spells CSARDRIGNQPQHF.

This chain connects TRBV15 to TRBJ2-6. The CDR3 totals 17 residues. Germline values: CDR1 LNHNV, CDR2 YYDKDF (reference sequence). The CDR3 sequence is CATSRASSLSGANVLTF.

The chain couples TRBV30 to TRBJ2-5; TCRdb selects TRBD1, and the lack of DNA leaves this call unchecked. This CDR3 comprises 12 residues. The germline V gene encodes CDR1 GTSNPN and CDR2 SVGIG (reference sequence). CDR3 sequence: CAWSSGDETQYF.

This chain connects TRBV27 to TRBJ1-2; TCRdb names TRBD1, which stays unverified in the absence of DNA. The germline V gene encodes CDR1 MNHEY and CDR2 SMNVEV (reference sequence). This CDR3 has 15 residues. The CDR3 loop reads CASSPGTGPTVGYTF.

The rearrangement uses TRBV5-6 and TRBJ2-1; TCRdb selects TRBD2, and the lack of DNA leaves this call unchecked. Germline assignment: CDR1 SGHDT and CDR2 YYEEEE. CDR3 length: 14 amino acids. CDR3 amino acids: CASSPSGRVDEQFF.

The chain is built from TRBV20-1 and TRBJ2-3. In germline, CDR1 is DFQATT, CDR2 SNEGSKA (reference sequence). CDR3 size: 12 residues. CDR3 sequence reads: CSARGSADTQYF.

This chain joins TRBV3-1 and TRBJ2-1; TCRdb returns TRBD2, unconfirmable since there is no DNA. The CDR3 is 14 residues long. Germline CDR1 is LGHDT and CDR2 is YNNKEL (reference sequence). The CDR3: CASSPPGGVREQFF.

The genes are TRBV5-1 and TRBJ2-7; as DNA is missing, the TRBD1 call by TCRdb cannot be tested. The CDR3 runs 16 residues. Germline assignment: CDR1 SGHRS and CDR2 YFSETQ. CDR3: CASSQTLVGARDEQYF. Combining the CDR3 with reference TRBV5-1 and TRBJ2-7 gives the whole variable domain KAGVTQTPRYLIKTRGQQVTLSCSPISGHRSVSWYQQTPGQGLQFLFEYFSETQRNKGNFPGRFSGRQFSNSRSEMNVSTLELGDSALYLCASSQTLVGARDEQYFGPGTRLTVT.

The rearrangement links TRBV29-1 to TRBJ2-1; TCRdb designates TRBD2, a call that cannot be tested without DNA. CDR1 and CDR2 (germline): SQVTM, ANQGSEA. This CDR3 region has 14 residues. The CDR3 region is CSVARVATYNEQFF.

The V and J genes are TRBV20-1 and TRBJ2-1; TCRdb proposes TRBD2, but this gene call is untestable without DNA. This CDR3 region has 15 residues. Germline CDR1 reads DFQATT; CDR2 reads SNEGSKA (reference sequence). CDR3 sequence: CSARPAGLVANEQFF.

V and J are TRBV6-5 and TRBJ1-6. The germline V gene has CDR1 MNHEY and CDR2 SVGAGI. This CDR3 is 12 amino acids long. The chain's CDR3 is CASSYSEGPFHF.

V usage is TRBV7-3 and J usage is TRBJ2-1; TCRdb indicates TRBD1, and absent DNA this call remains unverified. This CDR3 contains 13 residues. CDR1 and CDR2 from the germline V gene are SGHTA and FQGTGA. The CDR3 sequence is CASSRDREHEQFF.